The 25 T cell receptor beta chains in this list originate from one sample, sequenced in a study of blood T cells in healthy people across ages. It was with a sample-barcoded 5' primer and a J-beta primer mix that a second PCR of about 6 to 11 cycles was run. One entry per CDR3 protein, called by TCRdb with MiXCR from the 5' RACE reads. Among roughly 650,000 distinct CDR3 sequences listed, about 34% were seen once. Sequences were obtained from blood. The receptor set was obtained from a woman at least 80 years old in good health.

This clonotype has ten or more counts. V usage is TRBV20-1 and J usage is TRBJ2-7; perhaps TRBD2 as D (5 bases). Germline V lookup: CDR1 DFQATT, CDR2 SNEGSKA (reference sequence). V shed 0 bases and J shed 0 bases, with 9 bases lying between them. This CDR3 is built from 14 residues. CDR3 protein: CSARDWRASYEQYF. The CDR3, as DNA: TGCAGTGCTAGAGACTGGCGGGCCTCCTACGAGCAGTACTTC.

This clonotype has a count of ten or more. The chain couples TRBV9 to TRBJ2-1, with 7 bases identical to TRBD2. The CDR3 contains 15 residues. Germline CDR1 reads SGDLS; CDR2 reads YYNGEE. Trimming cost V 7 bases and J 7 bases; bases outside gene matches: 14. DNA of the CDR3: TGTGCCAGCGACGCTCGGGGTGGGGGAGGGAATGAGCAGTTCTTC. This gives the protein CASDARGGGGNEQFF.

This clonotype was counted ten times or more. The rearrangement uses TRBV7-2 and TRBJ2-3; 9 bases align to TRBD2. The germline V gene encodes CDR1 SGHTA and CDR2 FQGNSA. This CDR3 comprises 15 residues. The ends lost 7 bases at V and 1 base at J; junction bases unmatched: 6. In DNA, the CDR3 is TGTGCCAGCAACCCGGGACTAGCTGGCACAGATACGCAGTATTTT. This sequence encodes CASNPGLAGTDTQYF.

This clonotype was detected many times. The gene calls are TRBV18 and TRBJ2-7; TRBD1 or TRBD2 may be the D gene (5 bases each). Trimming removed 2 bases from V and 0 bases from J, with 11 bases in between. The CDR3 has 15 residues. Germline CDR1 KGHSH, CDR2 LQKENI. The CDR3 loop is CASSPGTVSSYEQYF. Written as DNA, the CDR3 is TGTGCCAGCTCACCAGGGACCGTCAGCTCCTACGAGCAGTACTTC.

This clonotype has at least ten counts. This chain joins TRBV27 and TRBJ2-7; TRBD2 agrees at 7 bases. CDR1 MNHEY and CDR2 SMNVEV come from the germline V gene (reference sequence). The CDR3 is 14 amino acids. The junction had 8 bases not matched to a gene; V was cut back by 6 bases and J by 3 bases. CDR3 loop: CASRTGLDGYEQYF. CDR3 DNA sequence: TGTGCCAGCAGGACCGGACTAGATGGCTACGAGCAGTACTTC.

This clonotype was counted ten times or more. The chain uses TRBV10-3 and TRBJ1-2; TRBD1 matches at 8 bases. The V gene's germline CDR1 is ENHRY and CDR2 SYGVKD. V lost 6 bases, J lost 8 bases, and 5 bases stayed unmatched. The CDR3 runs 12 residues. The CDR3, as DNA: TGTGCCATCAGAGACAGGGGAGGAGGCTACACCTTC. Translated, it gives CAIRDRGGGYTF.

This clonotype was recorded a few times. The rearrangement uses TRBV21-1 and TRBJ2-7. TRBV21-1 is a pseudogene. This CDR3 region has 15 residues. This CDR3 is CASSPQMRSAGEQYF. The DNA for the CDR3 is TGTGCCAGCAGCCCTCAGATGAGGTCTGCTGGTGAGCAGTACTTC.

This clonotype came up many times. This sequence joins TRBV12-3 or TRBV12-4 and TRBJ2-7, with 10 bases matching TRBD2. The V and J ends lost 1 base and 4 bases, in that order; junction bases with no gene match: 10. The CDR3 extends over 17 amino acids. The CDR3 sequence: CASSLGSSGGAGYEQYF. Written as DNA, the CDR3 is TGTGCCAGCAGTTTAGGAAGCAGCGGGGGGGCCGGGTACGAGCAGTACTTC.

A word on this clonotype: Relative to the germline gene, one junction end is altered; a read error may explain this. The chain is built from TRBV11-3 and TRBJ2-3, with 11 bases identical to TRBD2. Germline CDR1 is SGHNT and CDR2 is YENEEA. The CDR3 loop spans 14 amino acids. This CDR3 reads CASSLKLAGAPTDF. CDR3 in DNA: TGTGCCAGCAGCTTAAAACTAGCGGGGGCCCCGACGGATTTT.

This clonotype occurred many times. The chain couples TRBV7-2 to TRBJ1-5, with D perhaps matching TRBD1 (5 bases). Germline CDR1 and CDR2: SGHTA and FQGNSA. The CDR3 totals 14 residues. Trimming pared 3 bases from V and 3 bases from J, leaving 9 bases between. CDR3 DNA sequence: TGTGCCAGCAGCTTCTCCAGGGACAATCAGCCCCAGCATTTT. It codes for CASSFSRDNQPQHF.

This chain connects TRBV15 to TRBJ2-7; unclear D gene. Germline CDR1 is LNHNV and CDR2 is YYDKDF (reference sequence). The CDR3 totals 18 residues. Trimming took 0 bases from V and 0 from J, leaving 18 bases between them. CDR3 in amino acids: CATSRDLRFRTSSYEQYF. In nucleotides, the CDR3 is TGTGCCACCAGCAGAGATCTAAGATTCCGGACGAGCTCCTACGAGCAGTACTTC.

This clonotype showed up just once. The chain joins TRBV6-1 to TRBJ1-5; 8 positions match TRBD1. The V segment lost 5 bases and the J segment 4 bases; nucleotides outside the gene matches: 4. CDR1 is MNHNS, CDR2 SASEGT, per germline. The CDR3 extends over 14 amino acids. In DNA, the CDR3 is TGTGCCAGCAGTCGCAGGGGGCGTAATCAGCCCCAGCATTTT. It codes for CASSRRGRNQPQHF.

This clonotype has ten or more counts. This chain links TRBV2 with TRBJ2-1, with D tentatively TRBD1 (6 bases). The CDR3 runs to 14 residues. The V and J ends lost 0 bases and 9 bases respectively, with 12 bases between them. Germline V gene lookup returns CDR1 SNHLY and CDR2 FYNNEI. Here the CDR3 DNA reads TGTGCCAGCAGTGAAGCGCTTGGGGGCACTGAGCAGTTCTTC. It specifies CASSEALGGTEQFF. The entire variable domain, with the rest obtained from reference TRBV2 and TRBJ2-1, is as follows: EPEVTQTPSHQVTQMGQEVILRCVPISNHLYFYWYRQILGQKVEFLVSFYNNEISEKSEIFDDQFSVERPDGSNFTLKIRSTKLEDSAMYFCASSEALGGTEQFFGPGTRLTVL.

This clonotype showed up many times. The chain carries TRBV9 and TRBJ2-3, with D possibly matching TRBD2 (6 bases). From germline, CDR1 is SGDLS and CDR2 YYNGEE. The CDR3 runs 16 residues. The V end lost 0 bases, the J end lost 3 bases, and 14 bases lay between the germline ends. The CDR3 reads CASSVGGVGGTDTQYF. Written as DNA, the CDR3 is TGTGCCAGCAGCGTAGGGGGGGTCGGCGGGACAGATACGCAGTATTTT.

On this clonotype: It may be a read error: a sequence one base away is much more abundant. The chain couples TRBV6-2 or TRBV6-3 to TRBJ1-2, with D possibly matching TRBD1 (5 bases). Trimming took 6 bases from V and 2 from J, leaving 10 bases between them. Germline CDR1 MNHEY, CDR2 SVGEGT. The CDR3 is 13 residues long. CDR3 sequence reads: CASRYNRNYGYTF. The CDR3 DNA reads TGTGCCAGCAGGTACAACAGGAACTATGGCTACACCTTC.

This clonotype was found a few times. This chain uses TRBV20-1 with TRBJ2-4, with 8 nucleotides matching TRBD1. The CDR3 has 15 residues. After removal of 6 bases from V and 6 bases from J, the junction contained 13 bases not matched to a gene. Germline CDR1 and CDR2: DFQATT and SNEGSKA (reference sequence). The CDR3, as DNA: TGCAGTGCAACAGCCGGCAGGGGGCCGGGAAACATTCAGTACTTC. This translates into CSATAGRGPGNIQYF.

This clonotype was seen a handful of times. CDR3 sequence (DNA): TGCAGCGTTGAAAGAGCGGGAAGCTACGAGCAGTACTTC. It translates to CSVERAGSYEQYF. The V call is TRBV29-1, the J call TRBJ2-7, with 7 nucleotides matching TRBD2. Germline lookup yields CDR1 SQVTM and CDR2 ANQGSEA. The CDR3 consists of 13 residues. V lost 2 bases, J lost 3 bases, and 4 bases stayed unmatched.

This clonotype was picked up many times. The V and J genes are TRBV9 and TRBJ2-2; 8 positions match TRBD2. CDR1 SGDLS and CDR2 YYNGEE come from the germline V gene. The V and J ends lost 0 bases and 5 bases, in that order; junction bases with no gene match: 3. The CDR3 contains 15 residues. Here the CDR3 DNA reads TGTGCCAGCAGCGTAGGCGGGGGGAAGACCGGGGAGCTGTTTTTT. It codes for CASSVGGGKTGELFF.

A word on this clonotype: A much larger clone differs from this one at a single base, so this may be a read error. The rearrangement uses TRBV29-1 and TRBJ2-1; TRBD1 matches 10 bases. The better agreement between TRBJ2-7 and the DNA end casts doubt on the J call. Germline values: CDR1 SQVTM, CDR2 ANQGSEA. The CDR3 is 14 amino acids. This CDR3 is CSGTGGRSYNEQYF. For the CDR3, the DNA is TGCAGCGGGACAGGGGGAAGGTCCTACAATGAGCAGTACTTC.

This clonotype was found a few times. The CDR3 nucleotides are TGTGCCTGGAGTGATGGTCGACTCCTGTATAATTCACCCCTCCACTTT. Protein product: CAWSDGRLLYNSPLHF. The rearrangement links TRBV30 to TRBJ1-6; unclear D gene. This CDR3 comprises 16 residues. The germline V and J ends were trimmed by 1 base and 4 bases, with 14 bases remaining between them. CDR1 and CDR2 (germline): GTSNPN, SVGIG (reference sequence).

The rearrangement uses TRBV7-9 and TRBJ2-1, with 7 nucleotides matching TRBD2. The V gene's germline CDR1 is SEHNR and CDR2 FQNEAQ (reference sequence). CDR3 length: 14 amino acids. Losses at the gene ends were 1 base for V and 6 bases for J; bases not matched to a gene: 3. CDR3 protein: CASSLETSRNEQFF. CDR3 DNA: TGTGCCAGCAGCTTAGAGACTAGCCGCAATGAGCAGTTCTTC.

Many counts were recorded for this clonotype. This chain joins TRBV7-2 and TRBJ2-1; either TRBD1 or TRBD2 may fit D (5 bases each). Trimming left V 3 bases short and J 6 bases short, with 15 bases between. From germline, CDR1 is SGHTA and CDR2 FQGNSA. The CDR3 length is 15 residues. CDR3 loop: CASSLDGASLNEQFF. In DNA form, the CDR3 reads TGTGCCAGCAGCTTGGACGGGGCCTCTCTCAATGAGCAGTTCTTC.

Only a few counts were recorded for this clonotype. With a much larger clone just one base away, this may be a read error. V is TRBV5-1 and J is TRBJ2-7; 8 nucleotides match TRBD1. From germline, CDR1 is SGHRS and CDR2 YFSETQ. The CDR3 spans 15 residues. The CDR3 loop reads CAGSPGQGFFHEQYF. In DNA form, the CDR3 reads TGCGCCGGCAGCCCCGGACAGGGTTTCTTCCACGAGCAGTACTTC.

The rearrangement links TRBV6-6 to TRBJ1-5; D is undetermined. Germline loops: CDR1 MNHNY, CDR2 SVGAGI (reference sequence). Trimming took 2 bases from V and 0 from J, leaving 5 bases between them. This CDR3 is 14 amino acids long. The CDR3 DNA reads TGTGCCAGCAGTTACAGGAATAGCAATCAGCCCCAGCATTTT. Protein: CASSYRNSNQPQHF.

The table lists this clonotype with many counts. The chain uses TRBV27 and TRBJ1-5; tentative D call: TRBD1 (6 bases). V lost 6 bases to trimming and J lost 1 base, with 10 bases between them. CDR1 is MNHEY, CDR2 SMNVEV, per germline (reference sequence). This CDR3 spans 14 amino acids. CDR3 nucleotide sequence: TGTGCCAGCAGGACAGGCGGAAGCAATCAGCCCCAGCATTTT. Translated, it gives CASRTGGSNQPQHF.